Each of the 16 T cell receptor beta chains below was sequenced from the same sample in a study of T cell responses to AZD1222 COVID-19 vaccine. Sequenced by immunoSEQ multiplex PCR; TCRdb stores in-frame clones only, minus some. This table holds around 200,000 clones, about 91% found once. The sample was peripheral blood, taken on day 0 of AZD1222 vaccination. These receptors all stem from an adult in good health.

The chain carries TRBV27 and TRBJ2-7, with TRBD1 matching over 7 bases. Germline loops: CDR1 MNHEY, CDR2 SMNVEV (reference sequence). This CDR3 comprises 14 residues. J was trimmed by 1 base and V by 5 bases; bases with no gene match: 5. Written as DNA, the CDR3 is TGTGCCAGCAGTCGACAGGGCAGGTCCTACGAGCAGTACTTC. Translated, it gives CASSRQGRSYEQYF.

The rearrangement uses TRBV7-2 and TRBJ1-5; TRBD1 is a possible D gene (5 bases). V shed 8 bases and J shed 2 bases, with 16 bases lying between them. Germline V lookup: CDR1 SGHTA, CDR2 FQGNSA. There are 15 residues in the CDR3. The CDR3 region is CASGTGQRGNQPQHF. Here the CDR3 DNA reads TGTGCCAGCGGGACCGGGCAACGGGGCAATCAGCCCCAGCATTTT.

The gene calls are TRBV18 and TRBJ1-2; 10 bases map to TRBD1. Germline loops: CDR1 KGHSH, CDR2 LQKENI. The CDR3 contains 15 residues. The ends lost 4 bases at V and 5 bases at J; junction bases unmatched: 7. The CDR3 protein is CASSRNDRGPYGYTF. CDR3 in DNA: TGTGCCAGCTCACGAAACGACAGGGGGCCATATGGCTACACCTTC.

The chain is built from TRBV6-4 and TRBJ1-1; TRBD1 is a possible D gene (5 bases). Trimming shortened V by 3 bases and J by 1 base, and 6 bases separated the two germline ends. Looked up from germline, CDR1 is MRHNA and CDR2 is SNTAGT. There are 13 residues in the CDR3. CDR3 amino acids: CASSERGNTEAFF. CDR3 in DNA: TGTGCCAGCAGTGAAAGGGGGAACACTGAAGCTTTCTTT.

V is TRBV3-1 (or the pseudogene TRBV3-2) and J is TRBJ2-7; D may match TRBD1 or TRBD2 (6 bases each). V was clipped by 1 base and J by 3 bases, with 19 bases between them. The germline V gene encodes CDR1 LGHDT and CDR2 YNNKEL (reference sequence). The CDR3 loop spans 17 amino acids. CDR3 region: CASSQVPGADYIYEQYF. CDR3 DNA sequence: TGTGCCAGCAGCCAAGTTCCGGGGGCGGATTATATCTACGAGCAGTACTTC.

In DNA, the CDR3 is TGCGCCAGCAGGGACAGGGGTAACTATGGCTACACCTTC. Translating gives CASRDRGNYGYTF. The rearrangement uses TRBV10-1 and TRBJ1-2; the match to TRBD1 covers 9 bases. CDR1 and CDR2 from the germline V gene are WNHNN and SYGVQD (reference sequence). V shed 6 bases, J shed 1 base, and the junction held 0 bases outside the gene matches. The CDR3 length is 13 residues.

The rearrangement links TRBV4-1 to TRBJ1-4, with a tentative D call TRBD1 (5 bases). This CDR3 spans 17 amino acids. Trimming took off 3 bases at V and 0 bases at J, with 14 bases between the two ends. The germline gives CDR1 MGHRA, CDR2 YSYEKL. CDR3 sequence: CASSQTRRGATNEKLFF. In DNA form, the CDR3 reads TGCGCCAGCAGCCAGACCCGACGGGGGGCAACTAATGAAAAACTGTTTTTT.

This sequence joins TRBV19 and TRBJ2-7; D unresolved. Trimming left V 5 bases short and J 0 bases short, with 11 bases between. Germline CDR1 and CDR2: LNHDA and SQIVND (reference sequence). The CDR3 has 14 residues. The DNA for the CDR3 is TGTGCCAGTAGTTCCCCCGACAACTCCTACGAGCAGTACTTC. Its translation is CASSSPDNSYEQYF.

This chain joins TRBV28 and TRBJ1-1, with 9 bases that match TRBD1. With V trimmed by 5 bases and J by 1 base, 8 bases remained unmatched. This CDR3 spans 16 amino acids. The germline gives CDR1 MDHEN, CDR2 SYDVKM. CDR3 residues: CASSAPQGASNTEAFF. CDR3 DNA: TGTGCCAGCAGTGCGCCACAGGGGGCTTCGAACACTGAAGCTTTCTTT.

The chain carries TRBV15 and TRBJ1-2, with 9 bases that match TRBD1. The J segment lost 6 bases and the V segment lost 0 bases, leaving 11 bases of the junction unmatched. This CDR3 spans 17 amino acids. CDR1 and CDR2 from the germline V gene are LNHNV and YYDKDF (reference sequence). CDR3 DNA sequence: TGTGCCACCAGCAGAGATGTAGGGACAGGGTTGGGAGATGGCTACACCTTC. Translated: CATSRDVGTGLGDGYTF. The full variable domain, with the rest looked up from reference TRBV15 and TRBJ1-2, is DAMVIQNPRYQVTQFGKPVTLSCSQTLNHNVMYWYQQKSSQAPKLLFHYYDKDFNNEADTPDNFQSRRPNTSFCFLDIRSPGLGDTAMYLCATSRDVGTGLGDGYTFGSGTRLTVV.

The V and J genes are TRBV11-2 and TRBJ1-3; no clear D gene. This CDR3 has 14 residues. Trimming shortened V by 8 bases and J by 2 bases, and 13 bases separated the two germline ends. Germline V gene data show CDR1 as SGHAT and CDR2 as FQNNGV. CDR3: CASCLGSAGNTIYF. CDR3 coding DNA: TGTGCCAGCTGTCTGGGTTCGGCTGGAAACACCATATATTTT.

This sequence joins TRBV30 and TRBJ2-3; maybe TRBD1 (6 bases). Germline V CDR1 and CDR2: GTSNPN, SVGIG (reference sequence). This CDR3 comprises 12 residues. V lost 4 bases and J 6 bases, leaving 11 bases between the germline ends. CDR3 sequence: CAWTPGQDTQYF. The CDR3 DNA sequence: TGTGCCTGGACCCCCGGACAGGATACGCAGTATTTT.

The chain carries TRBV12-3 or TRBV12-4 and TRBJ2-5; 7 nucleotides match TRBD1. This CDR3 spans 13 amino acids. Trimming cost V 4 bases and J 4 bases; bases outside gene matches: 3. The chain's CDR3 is CASSYPGGETQYF. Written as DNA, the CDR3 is TGTGCCAGCAGTTACCCAGGGGGAGAGACCCAGTACTTC.

CDR3 sequence (DNA): TGTGCCAGCAGCAAACCACCCTTGACAGGGGGTGGGACTAATGAAAAACTGTTTTTT. It yields the protein CASSKPPLTGGGTNEKLFF. The chain employs TRBV21-1 and TRBJ1-4; TRBD1 reflects the table's D call only, with no check against the DNA. TRBV21-1 is noted as a pseudogene. This CDR3 is 19 amino acids long.

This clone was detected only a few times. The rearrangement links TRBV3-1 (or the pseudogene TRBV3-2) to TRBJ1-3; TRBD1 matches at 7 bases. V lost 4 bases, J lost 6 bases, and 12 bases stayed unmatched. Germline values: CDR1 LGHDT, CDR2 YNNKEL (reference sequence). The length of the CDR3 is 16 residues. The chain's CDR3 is CASSLDRAPSLNTIYF. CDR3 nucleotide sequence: TGTGCCAGCAGCCTTGACAGGGCCCCTAGCCTAAACACCATATATTTT.

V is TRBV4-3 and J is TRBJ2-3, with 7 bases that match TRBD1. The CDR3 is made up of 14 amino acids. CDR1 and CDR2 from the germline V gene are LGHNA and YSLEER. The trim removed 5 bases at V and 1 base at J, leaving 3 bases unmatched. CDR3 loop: CASSAGTGTDTQYF. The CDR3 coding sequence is TGCGCCAGCAGCGCCGGGACAGGCACAGATACGCAGTATTTT.